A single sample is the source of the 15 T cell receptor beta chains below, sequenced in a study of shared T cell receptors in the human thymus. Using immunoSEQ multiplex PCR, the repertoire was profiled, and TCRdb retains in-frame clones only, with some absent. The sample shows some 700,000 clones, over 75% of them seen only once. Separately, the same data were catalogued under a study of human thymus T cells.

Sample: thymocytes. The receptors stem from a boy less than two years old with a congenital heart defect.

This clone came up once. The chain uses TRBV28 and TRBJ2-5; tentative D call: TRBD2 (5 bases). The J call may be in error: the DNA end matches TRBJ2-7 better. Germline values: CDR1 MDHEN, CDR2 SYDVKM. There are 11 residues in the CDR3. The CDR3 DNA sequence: TGTGCCAGCAGGGAGGCCTACGAGCAGTACTTC. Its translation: CASREAYEQYF.

The CDR3 here is CASSSDLNQTSGRAGNGELFF. CDR3 DNA: TGTGCCAGCAGCTCCGACCTCAACCAGACTAGCGGGAGGGCCGGTAACGGGGAGCTGTTTTTT. V gene TRBV7-3 combines with J gene TRBJ2-2, with 14 bases aligning to TRBD2. The germline V gene has CDR1 SGHTA and CDR2 FQGTGA. CDR3 size: 21 residues. V shed 4 bases, J shed 7 bases, and the junction held 20 bases outside the gene matches.

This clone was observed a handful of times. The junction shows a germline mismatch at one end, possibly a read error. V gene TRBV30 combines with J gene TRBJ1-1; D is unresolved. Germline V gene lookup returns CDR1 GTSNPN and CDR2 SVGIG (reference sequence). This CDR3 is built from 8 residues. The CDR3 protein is CGNTEAFF. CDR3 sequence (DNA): TGCGGGAACACTGAAGCTTTCTTT.

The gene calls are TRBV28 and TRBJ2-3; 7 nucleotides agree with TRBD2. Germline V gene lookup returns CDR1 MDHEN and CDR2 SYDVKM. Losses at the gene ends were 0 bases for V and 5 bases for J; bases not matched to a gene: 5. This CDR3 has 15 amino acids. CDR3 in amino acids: CASSLWGGLRDTQYF. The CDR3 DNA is TGTGCCAGCAGTTTATGGGGGGGACTACGAGATACGCAGTATTTT. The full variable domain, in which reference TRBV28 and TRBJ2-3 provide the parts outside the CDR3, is DVKVTQSSRYLVKRTGEKVFLECVQDMDHENMFWYRQDPGLGLRLIYFSYDVKMKEKGDIPEGYSVSREKKERFSLILESASTNQTSMYLCASSLWGGLRDTQYFGPGTRLTVL.

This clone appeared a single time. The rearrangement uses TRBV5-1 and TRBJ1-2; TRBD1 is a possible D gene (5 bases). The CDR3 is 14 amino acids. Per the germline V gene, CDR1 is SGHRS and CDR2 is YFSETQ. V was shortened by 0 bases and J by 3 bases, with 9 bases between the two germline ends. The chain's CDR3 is CASSLEIGDYGYTF. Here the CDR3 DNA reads TGCGCCAGCAGCTTGGAGATAGGGGACTATGGCTACACCTTC. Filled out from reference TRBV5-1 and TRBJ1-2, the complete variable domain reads KAGVTQTPRYLIKTRGQQVTLSCSPISGHRSVSWYQQTPGQGLQFLFEYFSETQRNKGNFPGRFSGRQFSNSRSEMNVSTLELGDSALYLCASSLEIGDYGYTFGSGTRLTVV.

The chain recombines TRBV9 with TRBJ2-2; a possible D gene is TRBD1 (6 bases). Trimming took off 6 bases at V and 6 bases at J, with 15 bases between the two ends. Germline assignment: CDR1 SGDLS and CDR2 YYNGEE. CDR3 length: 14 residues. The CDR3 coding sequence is TGTGCCAGCAACAGGGATTCGGAGGCCGGGGAGCTGTTTTTT. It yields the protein CASNRDSEAGELFF.

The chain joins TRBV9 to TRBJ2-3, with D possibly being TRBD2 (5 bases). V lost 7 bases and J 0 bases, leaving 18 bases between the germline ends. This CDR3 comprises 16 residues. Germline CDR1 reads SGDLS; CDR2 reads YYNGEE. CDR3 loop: CASERRSGTSTDTQYF. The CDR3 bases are TGTGCCAGCGAACGTAGAAGCGGTACTAGCACAGATACGCAGTATTTT.

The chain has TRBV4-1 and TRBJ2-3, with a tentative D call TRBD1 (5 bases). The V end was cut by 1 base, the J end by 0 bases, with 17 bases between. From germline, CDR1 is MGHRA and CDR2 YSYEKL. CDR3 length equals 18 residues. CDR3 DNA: TGCGCCAGCAGCCAAGGAAGGGGCCCCCATTTAAGCACAGATACGCAGTATTTT. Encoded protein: CASSQGRGPHLSTDTQYF.

The CDR3 nucleotides are TGTGCCAGCAGTTTAGTTCCCCGGGGACAGGGGGCGCAAAAACTGTTTTTT. It translates to CASSLVPRGQGAQKLFF. The rearrangement joins TRBV28 to TRBJ1-4; 12 nucleotides agree with TRBD1. The CDR3 totals 17 residues. V lost 2 bases, J lost 9 bases, and 10 bases stayed unmatched. CDR1 and CDR2 (germline): MDHEN, SYDVKM. Complete variable domain (other parts from reference TRBV28 and TRBJ1-4): DVKVTQSSRYLVKRTGEKVFLECVQDMDHENMFWYRQDPGLGLRLIYFSYDVKMKEKGDIPEGYSVSREKKERFSLILESASTNQTSMYLCASSLVPRGQGAQKLFFGSGTQLSVL.

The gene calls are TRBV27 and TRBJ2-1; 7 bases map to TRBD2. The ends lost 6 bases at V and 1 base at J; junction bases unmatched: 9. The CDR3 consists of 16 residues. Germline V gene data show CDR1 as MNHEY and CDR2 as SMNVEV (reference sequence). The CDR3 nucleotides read TGTGCCAGCAGCCCCCGCGCGGGAGAGTCCTACAATGAGCAGTTCTTC. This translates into CASSPRAGESYNEQFF.

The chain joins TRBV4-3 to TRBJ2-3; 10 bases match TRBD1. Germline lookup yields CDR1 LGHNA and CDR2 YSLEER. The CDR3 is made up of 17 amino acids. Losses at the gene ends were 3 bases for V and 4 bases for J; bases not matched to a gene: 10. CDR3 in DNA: TGCGCCAGCAGCCAGGTCAGGGGGGACAGGGGAGCAGATACGCAGTATTTT. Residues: CASSQVRGDRGADTQYF.

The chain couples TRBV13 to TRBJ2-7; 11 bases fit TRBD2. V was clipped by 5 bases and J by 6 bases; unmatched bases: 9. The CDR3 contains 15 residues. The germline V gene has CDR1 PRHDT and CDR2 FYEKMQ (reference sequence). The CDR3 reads CASSTGLAGLGEQYF. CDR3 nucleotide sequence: TGTGCCAGCAGCACAGGACTAGCGGGTCTTGGCGAGCAGTACTTC.

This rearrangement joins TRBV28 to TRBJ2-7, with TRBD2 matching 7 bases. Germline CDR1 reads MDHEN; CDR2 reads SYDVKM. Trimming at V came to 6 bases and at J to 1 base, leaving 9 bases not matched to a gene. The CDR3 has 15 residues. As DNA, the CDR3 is TGTGCCAGCAGCCCCCAGGGAGGGCCGTCCTACGAGCAGTACTTC. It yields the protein CASSPQGGPSYEQYF.

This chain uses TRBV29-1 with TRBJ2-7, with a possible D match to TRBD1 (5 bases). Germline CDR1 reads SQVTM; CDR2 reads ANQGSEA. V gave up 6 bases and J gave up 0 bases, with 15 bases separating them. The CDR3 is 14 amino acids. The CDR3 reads CSVVDTLSSYEQYF. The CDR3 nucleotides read TGCAGCGTCGTGGACACCCTAAGCTCCTACGAGCAGTACTTC.

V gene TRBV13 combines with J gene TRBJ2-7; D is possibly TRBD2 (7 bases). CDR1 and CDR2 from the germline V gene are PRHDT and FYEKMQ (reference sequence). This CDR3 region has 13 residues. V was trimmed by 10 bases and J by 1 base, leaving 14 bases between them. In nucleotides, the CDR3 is TGTGCCACCTCGGGGGGCTTATCCTACGAGCAGTACTTC. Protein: CATSGGLSYEQYF.